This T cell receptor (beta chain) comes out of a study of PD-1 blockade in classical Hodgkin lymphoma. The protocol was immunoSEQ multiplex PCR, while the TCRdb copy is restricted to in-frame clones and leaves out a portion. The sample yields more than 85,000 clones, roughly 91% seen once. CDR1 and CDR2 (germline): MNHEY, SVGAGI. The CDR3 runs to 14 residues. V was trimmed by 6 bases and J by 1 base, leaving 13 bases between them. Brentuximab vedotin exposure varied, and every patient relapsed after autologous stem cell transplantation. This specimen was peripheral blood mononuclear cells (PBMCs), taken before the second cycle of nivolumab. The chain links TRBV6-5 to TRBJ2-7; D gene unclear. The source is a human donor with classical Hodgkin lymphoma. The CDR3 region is CASRSTEASYEQYF. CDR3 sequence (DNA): TGTGCCAGCAGGTCGACCGAGGCATCCTACGAGCAGTACTTC.